This T cell receptor (beta chain) was documented in a study of blood T cells in healthy people across ages. This clonotype was observed once. Its target is not known. A clone one base away is much larger, so this may be a read error. Germline assignment: CDR1 SGHDT and CDR2 YYEEEE. The junction had 11 bases not matched to a gene; V was cut back by 0 bases and J by 14 bases. The CDR3 runs to 15 residues. Primed by a sample-barcoded 5' primer and a J-beta primer mix, a second PCR proceeded for about 7 to 11 cycles. Carrying 12 random nucleotides, a template-switch adaptor labeled each individual cDNA molecule. TCRdb re-derived calls from the 5' RACE reads in MiXCR, one entry per CDR3 protein. This sample has around 1.7 million distinct CDR3 sequences, with about 30% found just once. Per-sample yields of isolated PBMCs were at least 6 million. Findings and caveats of the study: A roughly linear age-dependent decrease characterized TCR beta diversity per million T cells.

Sequencing was carried out using blood. The V gene is TRBV5-6, the J gene TRBJ1-6, with 7 bases that match TRBD1. The receptor was derived from a woman aged 25 to 45 in good health. The CDR3 coding sequence is TGTGCCAGCAGCTTGGGGGGACAGTCATCGATGTCCCTCCACTTT. This gives the protein CASSLGGQSSMSLHF.